This T cell receptor beta chain emerged from a study of blood T cell repertoires in COVID-19. On the study more broadly: Donors in the United States, Italy and Spain gave samples during acute or convalescent COVID-19.

The data were produced by immunoSEQ multiplex PCR, yet TCRdb's version contains in-frame clones alone and is incomplete. The repertoire holds about 80,000 clones, with around 79% as singletons. Trimming at V came to 4 bases and at J to 0 bases, leaving 11 bases not matched to a gene. Per germline, CDR1 SGHKS and CDR2 YYEKEE (reference sequence). This CDR3 region has 17 residues. This rearrangement joins TRBV5-5 to TRBJ1-1; 8 bases line up with TRBD1. The sample comprised peripheral blood. This sequence originates from a man older than 75 with acute or convalescent COVID-19. For the CDR3, the DNA is TGTGCCAGCAGCACTGGGACAGGCGCTCTTATGAACACTGAAGCTTTCTTT. This encodes CASSTGTGALMNTEAFF.